Listed below are T cell receptor beta chains from one sample, sequenced in a study of Ad26.COV2.S vaccination and SARS-CoV-2 variants. The table came from immunoSEQ multiplex PCR; TCRdb's copy has only in-frame clones and leaves some out. The table shows about 480,000 clones, with approximately 90% occurring only once. The sequencing here drew on peripheral blood, taken in a trial of Ad26.COV2.S vaccine versus placebo. Receptors originate from a person aged 18-60 years who received the Ad26.COV2.S COVID-19 vaccine or a placebo. CDR3s include the opening cysteine and the closing phenylalanine or tryptophan. D genes are given only for firm matches. The size entry is marked missing in some rows and otherwise reads once, few, many or a size class.

D gene,V gene,clone size,J gene,CDR3 protein,CDR3 DNA
TRBD1,TRBV15,once,TRBJ1-1,CATSRDGGQGNTEAFF,TGTGCCACCAGCAGAGATGGGGGACAGGGAAACACTGAAGCTTTCTTT
-,TRBV7-9,-,TRBJ2-3,CASSLSSGPDTQYF,TGTGCCAGCAGCTTGTCCAGCGGGCCCGATACGCAGTATTTT
TRBD2,TRBV19,-,TRBJ2-1,CASSIERETLQFF,TGTGCCAGTAGTATAGAGCGGGAGACCCTACAGTTCTTC
-,TRBV4-3,-,TRBJ2-2,CASSESIVPGELFF,TGCGCCAGCAGTGAGAGTATAGTCCCCGGGGAGCTGTTTTTT
TRBD2,TRBV19,-,TRBJ2-1,CASSILGGSSYNEQFF,TGTGCCAGTAGTATTCTCGGGGGGAGCTCCTACAATGAGCAGTTCTTC
-,TRBV6-7,-,TRBJ2-1,CASSYPFYEQFF,TGTGCCAGCAGTTACCCCTTCTATGAGCAGTTCTTC
-,TRBV19,-,TRBJ2-2,CASRVTVGSGTGELFF,TGTGCCAGTAGAGTCACGGTGGGGAGCGGCACCGGGGAGCTGTTTTTT
-,TRBV30,-,TRBJ1-4,CACPGGVNEKLFF,TGTGCCTGCCCCGGGGGGGTTAATGAAAAACTGTTTTTT
-,TRBV7-2,-,TRBJ2-1,CASSSSGNEQFF,TGTGCCAGCAGCTCGTCCGGGAATGAGCAGTTCTTC
-,TRBV5-1,-,TRBJ2-1,CASSLYGTEQFF,TGCGCCAGCAGCTTGTACGGGACTGAGCAGTTCTTC
-,TRBV4-3,-,TRBJ2-1,CASSQGRVLWERSEQFF,TGCGCCAGCAGCCAAGGGAGGGTCCTGTGGGAGAGGAGTGAGCAGTTCTTC